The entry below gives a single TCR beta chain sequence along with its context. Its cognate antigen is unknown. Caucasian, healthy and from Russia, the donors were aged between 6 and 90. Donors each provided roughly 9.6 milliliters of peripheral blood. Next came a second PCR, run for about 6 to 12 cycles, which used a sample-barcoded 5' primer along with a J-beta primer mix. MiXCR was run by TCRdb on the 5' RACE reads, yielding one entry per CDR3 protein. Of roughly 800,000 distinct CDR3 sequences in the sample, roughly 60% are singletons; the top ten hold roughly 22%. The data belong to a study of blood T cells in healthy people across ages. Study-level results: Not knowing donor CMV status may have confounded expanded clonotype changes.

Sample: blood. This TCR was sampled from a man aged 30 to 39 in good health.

The CDR3 nucleotides are TGTGCCAGCAGATTGGCCGGGACAGGGTTGTACGAGCAGTACTTC. Translating it yields CASRLAGTGLYEQYF. The chain links TRBV27 to TRBJ2-1; 9 bases agree with TRBD1. The J call is doubtful: the DNA matches TRBJ2-7 better. The CDR3 is 15 residues long. CDR1 and CDR2 from the germline V gene are MNHEY and SMNVEV (reference sequence).